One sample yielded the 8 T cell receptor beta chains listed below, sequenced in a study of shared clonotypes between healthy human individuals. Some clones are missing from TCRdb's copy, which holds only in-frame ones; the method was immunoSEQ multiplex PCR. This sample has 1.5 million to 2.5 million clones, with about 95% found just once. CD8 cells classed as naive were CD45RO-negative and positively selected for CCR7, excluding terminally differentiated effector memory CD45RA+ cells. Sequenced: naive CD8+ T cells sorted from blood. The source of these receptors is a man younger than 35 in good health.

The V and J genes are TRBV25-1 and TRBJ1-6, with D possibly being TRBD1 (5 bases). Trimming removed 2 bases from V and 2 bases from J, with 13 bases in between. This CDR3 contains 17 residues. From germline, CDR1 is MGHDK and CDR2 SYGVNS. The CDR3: CASSESGKQAYNSPLHF. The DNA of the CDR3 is TGTGCCAGCAGTGAAAGTGGTAAACAGGCCTATAATTCACCCCTCCACTTT.

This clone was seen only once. This chain's CDR3 is CASSERGEGLQETQYF. In DNA, the CDR3 is TGCGCCAGCAGTGAACGGGGTGAAGGGCTCCAAGAGACCCAGTACTTC. The rearrangement uses TRBV10-1 and TRBJ2-5; a weak D match, TRBD2 (5 bases). Germline V gene data show CDR1 as WNHNN and CDR2 as SYGVQD (reference sequence). The V end was cut by 3 bases, the J end by 1 base, with 15 bases between. The CDR3 extends over 16 amino acids.

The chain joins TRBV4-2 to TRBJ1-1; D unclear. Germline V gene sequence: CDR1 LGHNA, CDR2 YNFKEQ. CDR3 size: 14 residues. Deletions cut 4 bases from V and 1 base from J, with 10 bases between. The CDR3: CASSLIGGNTEAFF. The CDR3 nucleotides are TGTGCCAGCAGCCTCATAGGTGGGAACACTGAAGCTTTCTTT.

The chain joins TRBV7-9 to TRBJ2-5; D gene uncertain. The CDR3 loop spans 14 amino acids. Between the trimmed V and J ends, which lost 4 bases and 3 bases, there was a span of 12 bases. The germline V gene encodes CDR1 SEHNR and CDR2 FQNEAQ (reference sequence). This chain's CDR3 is CASSSPNREETQYF. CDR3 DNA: TGTGCCAGCAGCTCCCCCAACAGAGAAGAGACCCAGTACTTC.

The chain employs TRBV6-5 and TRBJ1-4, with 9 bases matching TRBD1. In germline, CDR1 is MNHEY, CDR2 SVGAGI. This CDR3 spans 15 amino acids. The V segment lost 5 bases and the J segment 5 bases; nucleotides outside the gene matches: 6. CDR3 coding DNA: TGTGCCAGCAGTACTCCCGGGACAGGGAATGAAAAACTGTTTTTT. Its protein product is CASSTPGTGNEKLFF.

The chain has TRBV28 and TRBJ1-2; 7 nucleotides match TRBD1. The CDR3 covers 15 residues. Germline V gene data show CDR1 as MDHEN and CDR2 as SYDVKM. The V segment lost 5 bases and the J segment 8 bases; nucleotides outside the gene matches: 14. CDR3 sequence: CASSPPPGQVIGYTF. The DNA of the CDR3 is TGTGCCAGCAGTCCCCCTCCCGGACAGGTGATCGGCTACACCTTC.

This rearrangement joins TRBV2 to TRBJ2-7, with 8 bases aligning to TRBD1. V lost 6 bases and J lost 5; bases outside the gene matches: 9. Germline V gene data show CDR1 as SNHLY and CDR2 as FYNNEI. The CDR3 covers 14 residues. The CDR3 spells CASRLRDRPHEQYF. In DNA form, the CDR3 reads TGTGCCAGCAGGCTCCGGGACAGGCCCCACGAGCAGTACTTC.

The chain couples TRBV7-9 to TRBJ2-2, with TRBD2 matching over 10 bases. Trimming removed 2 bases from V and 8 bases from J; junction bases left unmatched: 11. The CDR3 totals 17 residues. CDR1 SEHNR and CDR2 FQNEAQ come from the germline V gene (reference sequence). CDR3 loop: CASSLSGAGGPSGELFF. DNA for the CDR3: TGTGCCAGCAGCTTATCAGGAGCGGGGGGGCCCTCTGGGGAGCTGTTTTTT.